This T cell receptor beta chain appears in the sequencing data of a study of T cell repertoires in cytomegalovirus infection (dated by TCRdb to between 2018 and 2021). With regard to the full study: Recently identified HLA-C-restricted CMV epitopes, whose presentation resists viral immunomodulation, were targeted by peptide stimulations together with well-studied HLA-B-restricted epitopes. The HLA type of each donor mattered for the analysis, because public TCR beta signatures pointed to carriage of CMV infection along with the matching HLA type.

These reads were obtained on an Illumina HiSeq 1500. The public reads were reprocessed in TCRdb via fastp at Q25 and MiXCR, keeping in-frame beta chains. Each record represents a unique CDR3 protein, reported with the most common genes and DNA among its rows. The sample profile shows about 570,000 distinct CDR3 sequences; approximately 40% of them were found once. 48% of the sample comes from the top ten. This specimen's treatment or condition label, per the study, means: in vitro stimulation with specific CMV peptide epitopes to enrich CMV-specific T cells. What the study reported, not specific to this receptor: The ex vivo response was dominated by HLA-C-restricted CMV-specific TCR beta clonotypes, and the single most frequent clonotype in two of eight donors was supplied by these HLA-C-restricted clonotypes. In both this cohort and an independent 352-donor cohort, the cumulative frequency of public TCR beta family members distinguished carriers of CMV infection plus the relevant HLA type.

On this clonotype: Its antigen target is currently unknown. Base qualities are missing; no much larger clone stands one base away.

From the cysteine up to the phenylalanine, the CDR3 has a length of 14 residues. CDR3 DNA is the only sequence kept; it has 42 bases, read in frame from the first base. Via the germline V gene (reference sequence), CDR1 is LNHDA and CDR2 SQIVND. V is reduced by 5 bases and J by 5 bases, leaving a spacing of 15 bases between them. The sequence was obtained from a human donor in good health (CMV status not recorded). Some clones in this sample may be carry-over from other donors' samples. This specimen was cultured PBMCs, taken from culture after CMV antigen stimulation. The receptor chain draws on TRBV19 and TRBJ1-1, with a tentative D gene TRBD1 over 5 matching bases. The CDR3 here reads CASSLTAERTEAFF. The DNA sequence is given as TGTGCCAGTAGTCTGACAGCTGAGAGAACTGAAGCTTTCTTT.